This TCR beta chain came from a study of OX40 agonist ivuxolimab in advanced cancers. Notes on the study in general: Nonresponders, in some cases, also had low normalized T-cell clonal expansion.

The repertoire was sequenced with immunoSEQ multiplex PCR; TCRdb's copy has only in-frame clones and lacks some. The data hold about 47,000 clones, with less than 90% observed a single time. A note on this clone: Its antigen is unidentified.

CDR3 length equals 18 residues. The TCR originated in an adult with an advanced solid tumor such as melanoma, head and neck, liver or kidney cancer. The chain has TRBV21-1 and TRBJ2-7. TRBV21-1 is described as a pseudogene. The sequencing used CD4+ or CD8+ T cells sorted from blood, collected in a trial of the OX40 agonist ivuxolimab. Written as DNA, the CDR3 is TGTGCCAGCAGCCCCATCCCCCCCGAGACAGGGAGGGGCTACGAGCAGTACTTC. Amino acids: CASSPIPPETGRGYEQYF.